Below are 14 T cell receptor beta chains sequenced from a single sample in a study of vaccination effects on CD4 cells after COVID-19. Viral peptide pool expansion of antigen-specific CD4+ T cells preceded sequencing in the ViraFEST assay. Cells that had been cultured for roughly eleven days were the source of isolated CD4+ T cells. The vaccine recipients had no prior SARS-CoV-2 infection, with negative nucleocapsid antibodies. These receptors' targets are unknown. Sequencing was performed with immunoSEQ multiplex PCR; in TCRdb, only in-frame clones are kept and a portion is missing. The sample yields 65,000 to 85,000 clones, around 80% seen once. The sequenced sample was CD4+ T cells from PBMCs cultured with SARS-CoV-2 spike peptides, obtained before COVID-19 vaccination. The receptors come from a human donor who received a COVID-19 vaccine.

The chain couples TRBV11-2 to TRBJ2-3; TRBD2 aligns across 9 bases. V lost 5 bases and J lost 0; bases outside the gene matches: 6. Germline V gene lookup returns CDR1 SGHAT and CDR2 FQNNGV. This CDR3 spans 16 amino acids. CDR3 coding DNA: TGTGCCAGCAGCCATCGTAGCGGGGGTAGCACAGATACGCAGTATTTT. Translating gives CASSHRSGGSTDTQYF.

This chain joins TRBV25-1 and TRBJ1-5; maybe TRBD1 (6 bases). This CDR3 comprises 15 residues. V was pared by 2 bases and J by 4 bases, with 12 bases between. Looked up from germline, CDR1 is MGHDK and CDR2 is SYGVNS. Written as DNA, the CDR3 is TGTGCCAGCAGTGAAGCGGGACAAACAAATCAGCCCCAGCATTTT. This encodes CASSEAGQTNQPQHF.

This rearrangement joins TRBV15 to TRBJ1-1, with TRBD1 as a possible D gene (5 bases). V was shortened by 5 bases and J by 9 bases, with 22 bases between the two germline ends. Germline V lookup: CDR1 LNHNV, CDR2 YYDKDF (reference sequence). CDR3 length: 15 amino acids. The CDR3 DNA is TGTGCCACCAGCTCCCAGGGCCTGTGGGGGACTCAAGCTTTCTTT. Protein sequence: CATSSQGLWGTQAFF.

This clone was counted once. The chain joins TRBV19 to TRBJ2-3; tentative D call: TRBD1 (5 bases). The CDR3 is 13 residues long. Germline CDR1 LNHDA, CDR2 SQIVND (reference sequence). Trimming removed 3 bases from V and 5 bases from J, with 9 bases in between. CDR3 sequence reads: CASSMVRGDTQYF. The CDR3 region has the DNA TGTGCCAGTAGTATGGTAAGGGGAGATACGCAGTATTTT.

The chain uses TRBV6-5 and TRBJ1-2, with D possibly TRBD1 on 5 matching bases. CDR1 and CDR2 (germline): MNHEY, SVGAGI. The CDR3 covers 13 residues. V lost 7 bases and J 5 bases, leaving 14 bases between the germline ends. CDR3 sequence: CASTSSGRYGYTF. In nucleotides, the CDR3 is TGTGCCAGCACCTCGTCAGGGCGGTATGGCTACACCTTC.

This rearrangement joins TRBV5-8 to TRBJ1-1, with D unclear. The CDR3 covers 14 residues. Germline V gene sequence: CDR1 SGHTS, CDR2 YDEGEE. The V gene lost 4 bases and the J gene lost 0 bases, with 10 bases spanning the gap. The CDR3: CASSTLVVNTEAFF. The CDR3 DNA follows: TGTGCCAGCAGCACGCTGGTCGTGAACACTGAAGCTTTCTTT.

The CDR3 sequence: CASSPSPGRSPSTDTQYF. Here the CDR3 DNA reads TGCGCCAGCAGCCCCTCTCCAGGGCGTAGCCCTAGCACAGATACGCAGTATTTT. The chain joins TRBV4-1 to TRBJ2-3; weak D call: TRBD1 (5 bases). The CDR3 sequence is 18 residues long. Germline CDR1 is MGHRA and CDR2 is YSYEKL. Trimming left V 4 bases short and J 0 bases short, with 20 bases between.

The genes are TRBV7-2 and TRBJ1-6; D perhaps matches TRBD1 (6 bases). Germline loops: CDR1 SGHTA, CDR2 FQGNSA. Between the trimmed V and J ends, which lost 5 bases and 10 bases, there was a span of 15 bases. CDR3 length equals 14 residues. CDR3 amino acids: CASSRDRLNSPLHF. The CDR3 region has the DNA TGTGCCAGCAGCCGCGACAGGCTCAACTCACCCCTCCACTTT.

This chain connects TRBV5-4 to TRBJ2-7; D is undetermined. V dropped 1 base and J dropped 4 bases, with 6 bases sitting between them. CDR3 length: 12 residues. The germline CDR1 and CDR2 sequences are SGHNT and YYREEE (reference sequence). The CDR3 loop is CASSLNGYEQYV. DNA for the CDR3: TGTGCCAGCAGCTTGAACGGTTACGAGCAGTACGTC.

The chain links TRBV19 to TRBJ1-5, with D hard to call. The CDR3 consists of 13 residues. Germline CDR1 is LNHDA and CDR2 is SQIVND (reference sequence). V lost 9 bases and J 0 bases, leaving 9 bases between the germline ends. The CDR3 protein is CASNKYSNQPQHF. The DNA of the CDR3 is TGTGCCAGCAACAAGTATAGCAATCAGCCCCAGCATTTT. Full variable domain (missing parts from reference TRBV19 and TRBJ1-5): DGGITQSPKYLFRKEGQNVTLSCEQNLNHDAMYWYRQDPGQGLRLIYYSQIVNDFQKGDIAEGYSVSREKKESFPLTVTSAQKNPTAFYLCASNKYSNQPQHFGDGTRLSIL.

CDR3 sequence (DNA): TGTGCCAGCAGCCGGGGGGGCAGGGGGGTTAGTCACAATGAGCAGTTCTTC. This translates into CASSRGGRGVSHNEQFF. The chain couples TRBV5-4 to TRBJ2-1; D possibly corresponds to TRBD2 (8 bases). The CDR3 runs 17 residues. From germline, CDR1 is SGHNT and CDR2 YYREEE (reference sequence). V shed 4 bases and J shed 5 bases, with 22 bases lying between them. Using reference TRBV5-4 and TRBJ2-1 for the parts outside the CDR3, the full variable domain is ETGVTQSPTHLIKTRGQQVTLRCSSQSGHNTVSWYQQALGQGPQFIFQYYREEENGRGNFPPRFSGLQFPNYSSELNVNALELDDSALYLCASSRGGRGVSHNEQFFGPGTRLTVL.

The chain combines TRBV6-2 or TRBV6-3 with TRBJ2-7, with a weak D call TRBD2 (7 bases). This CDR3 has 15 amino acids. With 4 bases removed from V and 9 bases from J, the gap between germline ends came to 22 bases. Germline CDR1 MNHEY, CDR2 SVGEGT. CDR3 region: CASSSPRGASGGQYV. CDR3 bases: TGTGCCAGCAGTTCCCCTCGGGGGGCCTCCGGGGGGCAGTACGTC.

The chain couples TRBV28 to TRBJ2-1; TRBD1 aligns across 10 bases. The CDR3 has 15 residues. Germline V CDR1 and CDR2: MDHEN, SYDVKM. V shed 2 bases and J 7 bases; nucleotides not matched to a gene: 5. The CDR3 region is CASSLPTGGKNEQFF. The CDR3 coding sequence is TGTGCCAGCAGTTTACCGACAGGGGGCAAGAATGAGCAGTTCTTC.

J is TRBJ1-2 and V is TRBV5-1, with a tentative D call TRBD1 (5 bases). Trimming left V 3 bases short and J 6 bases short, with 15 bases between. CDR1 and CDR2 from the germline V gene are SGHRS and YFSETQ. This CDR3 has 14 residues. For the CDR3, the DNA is TGCGCCAGCAGCTCGGGGCCGGGTCCAGATGGCTACACCTTC. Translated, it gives CASSSGPGPDGYTF.